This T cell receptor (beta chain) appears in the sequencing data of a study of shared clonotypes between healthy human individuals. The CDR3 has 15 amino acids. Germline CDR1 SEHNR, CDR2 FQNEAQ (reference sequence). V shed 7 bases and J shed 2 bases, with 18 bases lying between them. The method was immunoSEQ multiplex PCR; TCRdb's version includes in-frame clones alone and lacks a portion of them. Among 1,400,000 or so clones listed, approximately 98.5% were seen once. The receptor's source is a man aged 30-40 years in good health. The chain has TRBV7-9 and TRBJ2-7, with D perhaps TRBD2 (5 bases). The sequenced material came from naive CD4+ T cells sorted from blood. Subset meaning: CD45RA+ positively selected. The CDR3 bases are TGTGCCAGCACGCTTACGTCCGGAGCGGCCTACGAGCAGTACTTC. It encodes CASTLTSGAAYEQYF.